This T cell receptor (beta chain) was sequenced for a study of graft-versus-host responses after intestinal transplantation. Turning to the study itself: Each recipient received a multivisceral, liver-intestinal, or isolated intestinal graft. Once they had received anti-thymocyte globulin induction, all recipients took tacrolimus and steroids for approximately three years.

General study results and limits: Early post-transplant declines in HvG were associated with peak levels of circulating GvH clones. Detected in recipient marrow were GvH clones, some of which were first observed in ileum or blood.

Assay used: immunoSEQ multiplex PCR; TCRdb lists only in-frame clones, some missing. Among more than 50,000 clones listed, 90% to 95% were seen once. The CDR3 extends over 11 amino acids. Germline V gene sequence: CDR1 MNHEY, CDR2 SVGAGI. V lost 8 bases, J lost 1 base, and 5 bases lay in between. On this clone itself: Its antigen is currently unknown.

The input for sequencing was PBMCs, taken less than 130 days after intestinal transplantation. This chain links TRBV6-5 with TRBJ1-2; no clear D. The TCR was taken from a human patient who received an intestinal transplant, so some T cells may come from the graft donor. The CDR3 spells CASGSNYGYTF. CDR3 in DNA: TGTGCCAGCGGCAGTAACTATGGCTACACCTTC.